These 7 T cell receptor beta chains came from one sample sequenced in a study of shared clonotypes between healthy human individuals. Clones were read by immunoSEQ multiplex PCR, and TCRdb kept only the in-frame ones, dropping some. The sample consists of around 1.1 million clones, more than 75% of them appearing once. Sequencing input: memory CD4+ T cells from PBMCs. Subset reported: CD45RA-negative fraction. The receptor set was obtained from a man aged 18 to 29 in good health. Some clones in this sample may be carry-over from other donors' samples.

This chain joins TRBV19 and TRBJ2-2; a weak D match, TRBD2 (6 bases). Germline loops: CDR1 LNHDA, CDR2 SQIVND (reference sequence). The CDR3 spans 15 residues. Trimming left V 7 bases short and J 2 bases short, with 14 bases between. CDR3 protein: CASNGGRNNTGELFF. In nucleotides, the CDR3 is TGTGCCAGTAACGGGGGACGGAACAACACCGGGGAGCTGTTTTTT. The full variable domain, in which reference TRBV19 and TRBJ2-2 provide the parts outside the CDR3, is DGGITQSPKYLFRKEGQNVTLSCEQNLNHDAMYWYRQDPGQGLRLIYYSQIVNDFQKGDIAEGYSVSREKKESFPLTVTSAQKNPTAFYLCASNGGRNNTGELFFGEGSRLTVL.

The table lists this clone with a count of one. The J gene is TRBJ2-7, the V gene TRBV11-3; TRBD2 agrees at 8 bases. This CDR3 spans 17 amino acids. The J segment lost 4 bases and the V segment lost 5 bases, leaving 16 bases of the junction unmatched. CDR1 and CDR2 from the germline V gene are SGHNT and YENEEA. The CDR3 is CASSIPAGGHSPYEQYF. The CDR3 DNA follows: TGTGCCAGCAGCATCCCGGCGGGGGGACATTCCCCATACGAGCAGTACTTC.

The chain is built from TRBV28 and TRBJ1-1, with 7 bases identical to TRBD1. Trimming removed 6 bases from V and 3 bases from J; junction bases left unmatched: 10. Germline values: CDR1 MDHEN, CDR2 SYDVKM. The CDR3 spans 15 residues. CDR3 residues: CASRPGQADYTEAFF. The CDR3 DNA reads TGTGCCAGCAGACCAGGACAGGCGGATTACACTGAAGCTTTCTTT.

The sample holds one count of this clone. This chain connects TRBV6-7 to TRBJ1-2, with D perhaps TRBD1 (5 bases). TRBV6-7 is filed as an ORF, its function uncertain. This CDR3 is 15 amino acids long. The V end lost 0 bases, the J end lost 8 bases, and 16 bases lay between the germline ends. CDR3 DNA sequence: TGTGCCAGCAGTTACTCGAGAGAGGGGCCGGGCGGCTACACCTTC. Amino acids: CASSYSREGPGGYTF.

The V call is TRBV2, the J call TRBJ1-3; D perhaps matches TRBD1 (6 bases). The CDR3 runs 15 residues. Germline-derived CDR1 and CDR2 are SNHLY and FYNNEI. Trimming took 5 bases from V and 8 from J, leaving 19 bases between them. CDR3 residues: CASSPRQPGADTIYF. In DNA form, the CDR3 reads TGTGCCAGCAGTCCGCGTCAACCGGGGGCAGACACCATATATTTT.

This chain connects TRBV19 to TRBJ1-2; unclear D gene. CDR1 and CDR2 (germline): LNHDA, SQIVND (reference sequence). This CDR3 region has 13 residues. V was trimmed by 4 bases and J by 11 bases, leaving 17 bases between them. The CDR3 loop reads CASSRPPVPGYTF. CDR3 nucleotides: TGTGCCAGTAGTAGACCCCCGGTTCCAGGATACACCTTC. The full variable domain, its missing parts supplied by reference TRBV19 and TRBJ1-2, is DGGITQSPKYLFRKEGQNVTLSCEQNLNHDAMYWYRQDPGQGLRLIYYSQIVNDFQKGDIAEGYSVSREKKESFPLTVTSAQKNPTAFYLCASSRPPVPGYTFGSGTRLTVV.

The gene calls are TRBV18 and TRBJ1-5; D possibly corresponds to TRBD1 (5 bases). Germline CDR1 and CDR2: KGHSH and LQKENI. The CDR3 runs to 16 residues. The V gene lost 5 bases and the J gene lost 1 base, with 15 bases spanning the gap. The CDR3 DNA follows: TGTGCCAGCTCAGCAGGGCTAGGAGGGAGCAATCAGCCCCAGCATTTT. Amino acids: CASSAGLGGSNQPQHF.